The 23 T cell receptor beta chains below all came from one sample that was sequenced in a study of radiation and T cells in renal cell carcinoma. Sample time point: baseline pretreatment blood. Treatment meaning: 15 Gy SBRT to primary tumor, nephrectomy 4 weeks later. Sequencing was performed with immunoSEQ multiplex PCR; in TCRdb, only in-frame clones are kept and a portion is missing. The sample lists 70,000 to 95,000 clones; 82% were seen once. The specimen was blood, collected from a patient whose treatment included radiotherapy and nephrectomy. These receptors were taken from a man aged 55 to 70 with renal cell carcinoma.

V gene TRBV21-1 combines with J gene TRBJ2-7. TRBV21-1 corresponds to a pseudogene. The CDR3 length is 14 residues. The CDR3 DNA is TGTGCCAGCCGGGGGACACAAGCTACCTACGAGCAGTACTTC. This translates into CASRGTQATYEQYF.

There are a few counts of this clone. V usage is TRBV2 and J usage is TRBJ1-2; D call uncertain. The CDR3 totals 13 residues. Germline V gives CDR1 SNHLY, CDR2 FYNNEI. The V end was cut by 4 bases, the J end by 2 bases, with 8 bases between. CDR3 sequence: CASSAQPNYGYTF. CDR3 coding DNA: TGTGCCAGCAGTGCACAACCAAACTATGGCTACACCTTC.

The chain employs TRBV7-2 and TRBJ2-1; 8 bases fit TRBD2. J lost 3 bases, V lost 2 bases, and 0 bases had no gene match. The CDR3 has 14 residues. Germline CDR1 reads SGHTA; CDR2 reads FQGNSA. CDR3 DNA sequence: TGTGCCAGCAGCTTAAGCGGGAGCTACAATGAGCAGTTCTTC. It specifies CASSLSGSYNEQFF.

This chain links TRBV28 with TRBJ2-7; 8 nucleotides match TRBD1. With V trimmed by 4 bases and J by 0 bases, 8 bases remained unmatched. From germline, CDR1 is MDHEN and CDR2 SYDVKM. This CDR3 is built from 16 residues. The CDR3, as DNA: TGTGCCAGCAGTTGGACCGGGACAGGAGCCTCCTACGAGCAGTACTTC. It is translated as CASSWTGTGASYEQYF.

The chain is built from TRBV2 and TRBJ1-5; no reliable D call. The CDR3 sequence is 14 residues long. CDR1 and CDR2 from the germline V gene are SNHLY and FYNNEI. V was trimmed by 4 bases and J by 7 bases, leaving 14 bases between them. CDR3: CASSVGRSVQPQHF. The CDR3 nucleotides are TGTGCCAGCAGTGTAGGCCGTTCTGTCCAGCCCCAGCATTTT.

This clone has just a few counts. J is TRBJ2-5 and V is TRBV28; tentative D call: TRBD2 (6 bases). The CDR3 extends over 15 amino acids. Germline CDR1 MDHEN, CDR2 SYDVKM. The germline V and J ends were trimmed by 5 bases and 1 base, with 14 bases remaining between them. The CDR3 reads CASSPGTVRQETQYF. CDR3 bases: TGTGCCAGCAGTCCCGGGACTGTCCGCCAAGAGACCCAGTACTTC.

The chain joins TRBV11-2 to TRBJ2-5; a weak D match, TRBD2 (6 bases). CDR3 size: 15 residues. Deletions cut 3 bases from V and 1 base from J, with 12 bases between. The germline gives CDR1 SGHAT, CDR2 FQNNGV. CDR3 region: CASSFMGLLQETQYF. CDR3 DNA sequence: TGTGCCAGCAGCTTTATGGGACTCCTCCAAGAGACCCAGTACTTC.

This clone appeared a single time. V usage is TRBV12-5 and J usage is TRBJ2-1, with 7 nucleotides matching TRBD2. Germline-derived CDR1 and CDR2 are LGHNT and FRNRAP. Unmatched junction bases numbered 7, after V lost 8 bases and J lost 3 bases. This CDR3 is built from 14 residues. CDR3 nucleotide sequence: TGTGCTAGTTCTAGAGGCGGGAGCTACAATGAGCAGTTCTTC. This codes for CASSRGGSYNEQFF.

Note on this clone: A read error may produce the germline difference seen at one junction end. This chain connects TRBV2 to TRBJ2-1, with 12 bases fitting TRBD2. Germline assignment: CDR1 SNHLY and CDR2 FYNNEI. The CDR3 is 16 residues long. DNA for the CDR3: TGTGCCAGCAGTGTCCGACTAGCGGGAGCCGACAATGGGCAGTTCTTC. Protein: CASSVRLAGADNGQFF.

The chain recombines TRBV5-5 with TRBJ1-2; 8 positions match TRBD1. V was pared by 0 bases and J by 2 bases, with 0 bases of the junction left unmatched. CDR3 length equals 14 residues. Germline assignment: CDR1 SGHKS and CDR2 YYEKEE (reference sequence). The CDR3 here is CASSLGTGNYGYTF. Here the CDR3 DNA reads TGTGCCAGCAGCTTGGGGACAGGGAACTATGGCTACACCTTC. The full variable domain, with the rest looked up from reference TRBV5-5 and TRBJ1-2, is DAGVTQSPTHLIKTRGQQVTLRCSPISGHKSVSWYQQVLGQGPQFIFQYYEKEERGRGNFPDRFSARQFPNYSSELNVNALLLGDSALYLCASSLGTGNYGYTFGSGTRLTVV.

The chain is built from TRBV29-1 and TRBJ1-1; D is uncertain. Trimming removed 1 base from V and 1 base from J, with 16 bases in between. The CDR3 is 16 residues long. CDR1 and CDR2 (germline): SQVTM, ANQGSEA. The CDR3 nucleotides are TGCAGCGTTGAAGGGGAAGGGCCCCTTGCGAACACTGAAGCTTTCTTT. This encodes CSVEGEGPLANTEAFF.

As concerns this clone: Other nucleotide sequences from this sample produce the same CDR3. This chain connects TRBV4-1 to TRBJ1-3, with D hard to call. Germline V gene sequence: CDR1 MGHRA, CDR2 YSYEKL. V dropped 0 bases and J dropped 4 bases, with 4 bases sitting between them. The CDR3 is 13 residues long. The CDR3 coding sequence is TGCGCCAGCAGCCAAGATTCGGGAAACACCATATATTTT. This encodes CASSQDSGNTIYF.

This rearrangement joins TRBV10-3 to TRBJ2-7, with TRBD2 identical over 10 bases. Per the germline V gene, CDR1 is ENHRY and CDR2 is SYGVKD. V lost 4 bases to trimming and J lost 5 bases; unmatched junction nucleotides: 5. The CDR3 is made up of 14 amino acids. The CDR3 DNA sequence: TGTGCCATCAGTGCAGATAGCGGGAGGAACGAGCAGTACTTC. This translates into CAISADSGRNEQYF.

The chain recombines TRBV4-1 with TRBJ2-7; D is ambiguous. Trimming pared 1 base from V and 5 bases from J, leaving 18 bases between. Germline V gene lookup returns CDR1 MGHRA and CDR2 YSYEKL. The CDR3 runs 16 residues. The DNA for the CDR3 is TGCGCCAGCAGCCAAGTTCCCGGCTACCTCGGCGACGAGCAGTACTTC. Translated: CASSQVPGYLGDEQYF.

The CDR3 DNA reads as TGTGCCAGCAGGCCAGGGGGGATGAACACTGAAGCTTTCTTT. It yields the protein CASRPGGMNTEAFF. V gene TRBV5-4 combines with J gene TRBJ1-1, with TRBD1 matching over 7 bases. The germline V gene has CDR1 SGHNT and CDR2 YYREEE (reference sequence). The CDR3 has 14 residues. J lost 0 bases, V lost 5 bases, and 4 bases had no gene match.

This rearrangement joins TRBV29-1 to TRBJ2-3; D call uncertain. Germline CDR1 reads SQVTM; CDR2 reads ANQGSEA. The CDR3 has 15 residues. With 6 bases removed from V and 0 bases from J, the gap between germline ends came to 16 bases. CDR3 coding DNA: TGCAGCGTCCGGATGACACTTACTAGCACAGATACGCAGTATTTT. Protein sequence: CSVRMTLTSTDTQYF.

The chain employs TRBV27 and TRBJ2-2, with D perhaps matching TRBD2 (5 bases). The V gene lost 8 bases and the J gene lost 3 bases, with 13 bases spanning the gap. The CDR3 contains 14 residues. Germline V lookup: CDR1 MNHEY, CDR2 SMNVEV (reference sequence). CDR3 protein: CASGLGPDTGELFF. CDR3 coding DNA: TGTGCCAGCGGACTCGGACCGGACACCGGGGAGCTGTTTTTT.

V usage is TRBV7-2 and J usage is TRBJ2-3; 11 bases map to TRBD2. Germline V gene lookup returns CDR1 SGHTA and CDR2 FQGNSA. V was clipped by 3 bases and J by 5 bases; unmatched bases: 10. This CDR3 region has 17 residues. This CDR3 is CASSFLAGGGEVDTQYF. In nucleotides, the CDR3 is TGTGCCAGCAGCTTCTTAGCGGGAGGGGGTGAGGTAGATACGCAGTATTTT.

The CDR3 loop is CASSTVYEQYF. CDR3 nucleotide sequence: TGTGCCAGCAGCACAGTTTACGAGCAGTACTTC. V is TRBV7-8 and J is TRBJ2-7, with D hard to call. This CDR3 spans 11 amino acids. V was shortened by 5 bases and J by 4 bases, with 6 bases between the two germline ends. The germline gives CDR1 SGHVS, CDR2 FQNEAQ.

On this clone: At the DNA level, this CDR3 is encoded by other sequences in the same sample as well. V gene TRBV30 combines with J gene TRBJ2-1; D uncertain. This CDR3 is 10 amino acids long. Trimming cost V 2 bases and J 6 bases, with 2 bases left between them. Germline CDR1 and CDR2: GTSNPN and SVGIG (reference sequence). CDR3 in DNA: TGTGCCTGGAGTCTCAATGAGCAGTTCTTC. Translating it yields CAWSLNEQFF.

The chain has TRBV5-6 and TRBJ2-7; possibly TRBD2 for D (6 bases). In germline, CDR1 is SGHDT, CDR2 YYEEEE. The length of the CDR3 is 15 residues. Trimming took off 3 bases at V and 3 bases at J, with 16 bases between the two ends. CDR3 DNA: TGTGCCAGCAGCTCCTCATGGGGGGTGGACTACGAGCAGTACTTC. Its translation: CASSSSWGVDYEQYF.

This clone was recorded once. The J gene is TRBJ2-3, the V gene TRBV2; the match to TRBD2 covers 10 bases. The CDR3 extends over 14 amino acids. Unmatched junction bases numbered 8, after V lost 11 bases and J lost 3 bases. Germline assignment: CDR1 SNHLY and CDR2 FYNNEI. CDR3 region: CASKLAGGTDTQYF. The CDR3 bases are TGTGCCTCCAAGTTAGCGGGAGGAACAGATACGCAGTATTTT.

CDR3 loop: CASSLGPPRINEQFF. As DNA, the CDR3 is TGTGCCAGCAGCTTGGGACCCCCACGGATCAATGAGCAGTTCTTC. The genes are TRBV7-2 and TRBJ2-1, with D perhaps matching TRBD1 or TRBD2 (5 bases each). V lost 3 bases and J lost 6, with 15 bases in between. The length of the CDR3 is 15 residues. CDR1 and CDR2 from the germline V gene are SGHTA and FQGNSA. Full variable domain (missing parts from reference TRBV7-2 and TRBJ2-1): GAGVSQSPSNKVTEKGKDVELRCDPISGHTALYWYRQSLGQGLEFLIYFQGNSAPDKSGLPSDRFSAERTGGSVSTLTIQRTQQEDSAVYLCASSLGPPRINEQFFGPGTRLTVL.